This T cell receptor beta chain was identified during a study of patients and donors after allogeneic stem cell transplantation. The CDR3 runs 13 residues. CDR1 and CDR2 (germline): GTSNPN, SVGIG (reference sequence). The V segment lost 2 bases and the J segment 8 bases; nucleotides outside the gene matches: 5. TCRdb called the RT-PCR reads again in MiXCR, with one record for every CDR3 protein. The table lists over 700 distinct CDR3 sequences, approximately 23% of them singletons. This receptor was obtained from a human donor who was either an allogeneic HSCT recipient or a stem cell or donor lymphocyte infusion donor (not recorded which). It is not recorded whose cells these are; they may come from a transplant donor. Sample: blood, either unsorted or a sorted T cell fraction (not recorded which). This chain joins TRBV30 and TRBJ1-2; 10 nucleotides align to TRBD1. The chain's CDR3 is CAWSRGTGDGYTF. The CDR3 nucleotides are TGTGCCTGGAGTCGCGGGACAGGGGACGGCTACACCTTC.